This passage covers 13 T cell receptor beta chains from one sample sequenced in a study of blood T cell repertoires in COVID-19. Some clones are missing from TCRdb's copy, which holds only in-frame ones; the method was immunoSEQ multiplex PCR. The table lists some 340,000 clones, 85% of them singletons, with 3% to 4% in the top ten. The sample taken for sequencing was peripheral blood. The origin of the receptors is a woman younger than 30 with acute or convalescent COVID-19.

The chain carries TRBV9 and TRBJ2-1; D is perhaps TRBD2 (7 bases). V was pared by 1 base and J by 7 bases, with 18 bases between. CDR3 size: 16 residues. CDR1 is SGDLS and CDR2 is YYNGEE in the germline V gene. The chain's CDR3 is CASSVYVGGRINEQFF. DNA of the CDR3: TGTGCCAGCAGCGTATATGTGGGGGGGCGGATAAATGAGCAGTTCTTC. The full variable domain, rest sourced from reference TRBV9 and TRBJ2-1, is DSGVTQTPKHLITATGQRVTLRCSPRSGDLSVYWYQQSLDQGLQFLIQYYNGEERAKGNILERFSAQQFPDLHSELNLSSLELGDSALYFCASSVYVGGRINEQFFGPGTRLTVL.

This clone occurred once. The chain is built from TRBV5-1 and TRBJ2-2; 10 bases map to TRBD1. CDR1 SGHRS and CDR2 YFSETQ come from the germline V gene. The CDR3 length is 16 residues. The J segment lost 6 bases and the V segment lost 3 bases, leaving 8 bases of the junction unmatched. As DNA, the CDR3 is TGCGCCAGCAGCTCAGGGACAGGGGCTATCGCCGGGGAGCTGTTTTTT. This gives the protein CASSSGTGAIAGELFF.

This chain connects TRBV4-1 to TRBJ2-7; 8 nucleotides match TRBD1. The CDR3 is made up of 14 amino acids. J gave up 6 bases and V 4 bases, and 8 bases lay outside the gene matches. Germline values: CDR1 MGHRA, CDR2 YSYEKL. The CDR3 region has the DNA TGCGCCAGCAGCCCCGCTCAGGGGGCAGGCGAGCAGTACTTC. This gives the protein CASSPAQGAGEQYF.

This chain uses TRBV4-2 with TRBJ1-3; a possible D gene is TRBD1 (6 bases). This CDR3 contains 17 residues. V dropped 4 bases and J dropped 4 bases, with 20 bases sitting between them. Germline V CDR1 and CDR2: LGHNA, YNFKEQ. CDR3 sequence (DNA): TGTGCCAGCAGCCTGTACAGGGAAGTAATGTCGGGAAACACCATATATTTT. This encodes CASSLYREVMSGNTIYF.

This clone was picked up a small number of times. Other nucleotide sequences in the sample specify the same CDR3. For the CDR3, the DNA is TGTGCCAGCAGTTTAGGGCAAGGGGCCTATTCACCCCTCCACTTT. Its translation is CASSLGQGAYSPLHF. The chain uses TRBV28 and TRBJ1-6; D perhaps matches TRBD1 (5 bases). The germline CDR1 and CDR2 sequences are MDHEN and SYDVKM. The ends were cut back, 2 bases at V and 8 bases at J, with 13 bases in the middle. This CDR3 region has 15 residues.

The V gene is TRBV6-5, the J gene TRBJ2-7; 12 positions agree with TRBD1. CDR1 is MNHEY, CDR2 SVGAGI, per germline. The CDR3 is 15 amino acids. V dropped 4 bases and J dropped 7; count of bases not matched to a gene: 8. In DNA form, the CDR3 reads TGTGCCAGCAGTTTTGGGACAGGGGGCGCAGGGGAGCAGTACTTC. Translating gives CASSFGTGGAGEQYF.

The chain is built from TRBV4-1 and TRBJ2-4; a weak D match, TRBD1 (6 bases). The CDR3 runs 16 residues. With 1 base removed from V and 7 bases from J, the gap between germline ends came to 17 bases. Germline CDR1 MGHRA, CDR2 YSYEKL. Here the CDR3 DNA reads TGCGCCAGCAGCCAAGCAAACCCGGGACACGGGAACATTCAGTACTTC. Protein sequence: CASSQANPGHGNIQYF.

The chain is built from TRBV27 and TRBJ2-3, with 10 positions matching TRBD2. The CDR3 is made up of 15 amino acids. Germline lookup yields CDR1 MNHEY and CDR2 SMNVEV (reference sequence). The V and J ends lost 2 bases and 4 bases, in that order; junction bases with no gene match: 3. The CDR3 protein is CASSLIAGGSDTQYF. The CDR3 nucleotides read TGTGCCAGCAGTTTAATAGCGGGGGGCTCAGATACGCAGTATTTT.

The V call is TRBV28, the J call TRBJ2-2; 11 nucleotides agree with TRBD2. This CDR3 is built from 16 residues. Germline loops: CDR1 MDHEN, CDR2 SYDVKM. The trim removed 10 bases at V and 1 base at J, leaving 8 bases unmatched. As DNA, the CDR3 is TGTGCCACCTACACGGGGACTAGCGGGAACACCGGGGAGCTGTTTTTT. Its translation is CATYTGTSGNTGELFF.

V is TRBV7-2 and J is TRBJ2-3; D is perhaps TRBD2 (6 bases). The CDR3 runs 18 residues. V lost 5 bases and J 0 bases, leaving 21 bases between the germline ends. CDR1 is SGHTA, CDR2 FQGNSA, per germline. The CDR3 sequence: CASSLWGDLQPSTDTQYF. The CDR3 DNA reads as TGTGCCAGCAGCCTATGGGGGGACCTACAACCTAGCACAGATACGCAGTATTTT.

In its sample, this clone was seen once. The DNA for the CDR3 is TGCGCCAGCAGCTTGCAGGGGCAGAACACTGAAGCTTTCTTT. It is translated as CASSLQGQNTEAFF. V and J are TRBV5-1 and TRBJ1-1, with TRBD1 as a possible D gene (6 bases). Germline assignment: CDR1 SGHRS and CDR2 YFSETQ. Trimming stripped 1 base from V and 1 base from J, with 8 bases between. CDR3 length: 14 residues.

V usage is TRBV28 and J usage is TRBJ1-6; TRBD1 aligns across 8 bases. Germline V gene data show CDR1 as MDHEN and CDR2 as SYDVKM. This CDR3 region has 15 residues. V gave up 7 bases and J gave up 7 bases; unmatched junction bases: 9. CDR3 nucleotide sequence: TGTGCCAGCAAGGCTGGACAGGGTACGAATTCACCCCTCCACTTT. Its translation: CASKAGQGTNSPLHF. The full variable domain, in which reference TRBV28 and TRBJ1-6 provide the parts outside the CDR3, is DVKVTQSSRYLVKRTGEKVFLECVQDMDHENMFWYRQDPGLGLRLIYFSYDVKMKEKGDIPEGYSVSREKKERFSLILESASTNQTSMYLCASKAGQGTNSPLHFGNGTRLTVT.

This clone has only one observation. This sample includes further DNA sequences coding for the same CDR3. This chain joins TRBV19 and TRBJ1-1; no definite D call. Germline CDR1 LNHDA, CDR2 SQIVND (reference sequence). The length of the CDR3 is 12 residues. Trimming stripped 1 base from V and 8 bases from J, with 8 bases between. In nucleotides, the CDR3 is TGTGCCAGTAGTATAGGCGGGGAAGAAGCTTTCTTT. Protein: CASSIGGEEAFF.